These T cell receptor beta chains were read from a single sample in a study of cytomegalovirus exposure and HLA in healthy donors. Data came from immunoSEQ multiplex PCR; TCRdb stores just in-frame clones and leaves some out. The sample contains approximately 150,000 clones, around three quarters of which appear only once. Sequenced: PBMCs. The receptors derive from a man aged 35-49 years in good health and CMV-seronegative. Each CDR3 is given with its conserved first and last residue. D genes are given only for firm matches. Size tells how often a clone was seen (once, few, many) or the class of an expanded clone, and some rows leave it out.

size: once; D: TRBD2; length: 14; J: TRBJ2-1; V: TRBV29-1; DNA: TGCAGCGTTGGGCCTAGCGGGAGATACAATGAGCAGTTCTTC; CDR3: CSVGPSGRYNEQFF
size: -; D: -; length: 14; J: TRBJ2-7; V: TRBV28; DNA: TGTGCCAGCATCCCCGGAGGGGACGTGAGCGAGCAGTACTTC; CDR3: CASIPGGDVSEQYF
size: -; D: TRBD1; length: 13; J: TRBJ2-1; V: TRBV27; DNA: TGTGCCAGCAGTGCAAAATACAGGGGTGAGCAGTTCTTC; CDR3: CASSAKYRGEQFF
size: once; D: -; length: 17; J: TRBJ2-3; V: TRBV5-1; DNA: TGCGCCAGCAGCTTGGGCCCCCTGCGGGACCCCACAGATACGCAGTATTTT; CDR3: CASSLGPLRDPTDTQYF
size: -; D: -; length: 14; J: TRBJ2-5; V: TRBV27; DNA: TGTGCCAGCAGTTCCGTAGGGGGAAAAGAGACCCAGTACTTC; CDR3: CASSSVGGKETQYF
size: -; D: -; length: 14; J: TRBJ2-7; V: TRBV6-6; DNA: TGTGCCAGCACCCGGCAGGCAGAAGGCAACGAGCAGTACTTC; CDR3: CASTRQAEGNEQYF
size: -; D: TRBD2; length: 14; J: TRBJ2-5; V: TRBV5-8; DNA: TGTGCCAGCAGCCCCGGGACTAGCGTTGAGACCCAGTACTTC; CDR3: CASSPGTSVETQYF
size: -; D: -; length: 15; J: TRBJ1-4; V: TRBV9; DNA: TGTGCCAGCAGCGTAGAGGGGTATAAAGGTGAAAAACTGTTTTTT; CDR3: CASSVEGYKGEKLFF
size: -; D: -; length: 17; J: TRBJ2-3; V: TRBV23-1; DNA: TGCGCCAGCAGTCAATCGGGGGCTGACAATAGCACAGATACGCAGTATTTT; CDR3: CASSQSGADNSTDTQYF
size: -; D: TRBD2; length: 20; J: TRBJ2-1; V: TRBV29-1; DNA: TGCAGCGTTGAAGATCTCTTCTCTCGACTAGCGGGGTCCTCCTACAATGAGCAGTTCTTC; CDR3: CSVEDLFSRLAGSSYNEQFF
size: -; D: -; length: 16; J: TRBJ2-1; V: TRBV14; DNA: TGTGCCAGCAGCCACCTCACAGGGAGCTCCTACAATGAGCAGTTCTTC; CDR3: CASSHLTGSSYNEQFF
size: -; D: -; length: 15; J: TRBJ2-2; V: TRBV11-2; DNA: TGTGCCAGCAGCTTGGGGGCGGGAGACACCGGGGAGCTGTTTTTT; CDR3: CASSLGAGDTGELFF
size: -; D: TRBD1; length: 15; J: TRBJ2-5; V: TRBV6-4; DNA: TGTGCCAGCAGTGACTCCTCAGGGGGAGTGGAGACCCAGTACTTC; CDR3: CASSDSSGGVETQYF
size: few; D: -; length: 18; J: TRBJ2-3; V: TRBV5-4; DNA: TGTGCCAGCAGCTTGGAAACAGTCTCCTACGCACGATTAGATACGCAGTATTTT; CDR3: CASSLETVSYARLDTQYF
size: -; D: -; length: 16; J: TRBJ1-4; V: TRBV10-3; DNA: TGTGCCATCAGTGAGTCCTTGGCAGGGAATAATGAAAAACTGTTTTTT; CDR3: CAISESLAGNNEKLFF
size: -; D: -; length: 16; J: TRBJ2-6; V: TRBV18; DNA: TGTGCCAGCTCACCAATTAGGGTTTCTGGGGCCAACGGCCTGACTTTC; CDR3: CASSPIRVSGANGLTF
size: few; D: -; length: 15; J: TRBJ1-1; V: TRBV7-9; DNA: TGTGCCAGCAGCTTAGCGCAAGAGGGGGGGACTGAAGCTTTCTTT; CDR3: CASSLAQEGGTEAFF
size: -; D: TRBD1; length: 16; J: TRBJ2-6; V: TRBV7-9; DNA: TGTGCCAGCAGACGCCAGGGGGCGTCTGGGGCCAACGTCCTGACTTTC; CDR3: CASRRQGASGANVLTF
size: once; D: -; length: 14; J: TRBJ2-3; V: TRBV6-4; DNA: TGTGCCAGCAGCCTCTACCTCGGGACAGATACGCAGTATTTT; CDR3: CASSLYLGTDTQYF
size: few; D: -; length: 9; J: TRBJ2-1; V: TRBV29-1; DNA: TGCAGCGTTGACTTGGAGCAGTTCTTC; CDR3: CSVDLEQFF
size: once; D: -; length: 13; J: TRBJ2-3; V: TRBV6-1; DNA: TGTGCCAGGTGTGGTGTAGGCACAGATACGCAGTATTTT; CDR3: CARCGVGTDTQYF
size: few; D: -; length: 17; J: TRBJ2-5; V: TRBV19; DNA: TGTGCCAGTAGTATCGATGGTAGCGGAGCCACACAAGAGACCCAGTACTTC; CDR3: CASSIDGSGATQETQYF
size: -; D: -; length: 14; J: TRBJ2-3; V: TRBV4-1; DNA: TGCGCCAGCAGCCAACGCTCCCCCGGGGATACGCAGTATTTT; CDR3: CASSQRSPGDTQYF
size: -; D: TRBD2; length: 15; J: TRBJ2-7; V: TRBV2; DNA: TGTGCCAGCAGTGACCTAGCGGACGTCCCCTACGAGCAGTACTTC; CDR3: CASSDLADVPYEQYF
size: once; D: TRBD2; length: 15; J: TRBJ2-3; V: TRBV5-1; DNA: TGCGCCAGCAGCTTGGGAGCGGGAGATGGAGATACGCAGTATTTT; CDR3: CASSLGAGDGDTQYF
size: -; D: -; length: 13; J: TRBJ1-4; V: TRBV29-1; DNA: TGCAGCGTTTATAGGGGGACTAATGAAAAACTGTTTTTT; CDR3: CSVYRGTNEKLFF
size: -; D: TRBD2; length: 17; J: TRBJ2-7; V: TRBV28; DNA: TGTGCCAGCAGTTGGCGCCTTGGGGGGACTAGCGATTACGAGCAGTACTTC; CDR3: CASSWRLGGTSDYEQYF
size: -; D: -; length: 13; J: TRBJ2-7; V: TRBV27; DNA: TGTGCCAGCAGTTTAGCGGCTTCCTACGAGCAGTACTTC; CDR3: CASSLAASYEQYF
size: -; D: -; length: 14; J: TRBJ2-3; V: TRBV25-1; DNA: TGTGCCAGCAGTCCTAGCGAGAGCACAGATACGCAGTATTTT; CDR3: CASSPSESTDTQYF
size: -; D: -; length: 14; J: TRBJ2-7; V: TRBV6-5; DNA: TGTGCCAGCAGTTACTCGATACGGAGGGACGAGCAGTACTTC; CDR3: CASSYSIRRDEQYF
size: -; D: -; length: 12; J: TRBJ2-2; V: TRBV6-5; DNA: TGTGGCCTCCGGGACACCACCGGGGAGCTGTTTTTT; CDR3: CGLRDTTGELFF
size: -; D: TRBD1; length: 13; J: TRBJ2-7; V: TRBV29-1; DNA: TGCAGCGTACCCCGGGACAGGTCCTACGAGCAGTACTTC; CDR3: CSVPRDRSYEQYF
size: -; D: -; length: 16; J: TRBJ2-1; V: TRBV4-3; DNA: TGCGCCAGCAGCCAAGATCTAGCCGAACCCTACAATGAGCAGTTCTTC; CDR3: CASSQDLAEPYNEQFF
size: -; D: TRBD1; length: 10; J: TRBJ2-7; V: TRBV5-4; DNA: TGTGCCAGCACCTACAGGGGGGAGTACTTC; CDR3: CASTYRGEYF
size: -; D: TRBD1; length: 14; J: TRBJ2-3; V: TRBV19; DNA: TGTGCCAGTTTCCGGGACAGGGACGTAGATACGCAGTATTTT; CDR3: CASFRDRDVDTQYF
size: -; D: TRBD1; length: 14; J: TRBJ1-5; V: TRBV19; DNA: TGTGCCAGTAGGATGGGACAGACAAATCAGCCCCAGCATTTT; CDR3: CASRMGQTNQPQHF